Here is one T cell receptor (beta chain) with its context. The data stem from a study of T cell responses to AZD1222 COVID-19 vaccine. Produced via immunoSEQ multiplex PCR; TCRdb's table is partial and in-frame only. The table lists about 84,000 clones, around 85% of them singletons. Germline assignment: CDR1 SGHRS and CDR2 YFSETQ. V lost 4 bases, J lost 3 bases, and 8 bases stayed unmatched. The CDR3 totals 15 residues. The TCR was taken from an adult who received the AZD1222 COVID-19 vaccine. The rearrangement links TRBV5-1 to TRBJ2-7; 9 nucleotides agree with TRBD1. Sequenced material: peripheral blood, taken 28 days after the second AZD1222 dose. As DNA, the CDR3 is TGCGCCAGCAGCGCGAGACAGGGGGAGGGCTACGAGCAGTACTTC. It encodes CASSARQGEGYEQYF.